The clone carrying this TCR beta chain was observed many times. Within a library made for alpha chains, this beta chain is off target, and its count is uninformative. MiXCR, run by TCRdb on the 5' RACE reads, gives a single entry per CDR3 protein. This table has 9,000 or so distinct CDR3 sequences, approximately 3.5% appearing once. Per the germline V gene, CDR1 is SGHRS and CDR2 is YFSETQ. V lost 4 bases and J 4 bases, leaving 14 bases between the germline ends. There are 15 residues in the CDR3. The data originate from a study of spatial heterogeneity in lung cancer. As for the study in general: Investigators collected some blood samples at disease recurrence, and the median time to first recurrence was approximately 400 days.

Indicated time point: blood taken at disease recurrence. Sequencing covered unsorted whole RNA taken from tumor, nontumor lung or frozen PBMC. Sequenced material: PBMCs, taken at recurrence. The receptor comes from a female donor with early-stage non-small cell lung cancer. This chain connects TRBV5-1 to TRBJ2-2; TRBD1 or TRBD2 may be the D gene (5 bases each). The CDR3 reads CASSRGDRGTGELFF. Written as DNA, the CDR3 is TGCGCCAGCAGCCGAGGGGATAGGGGCACCGGGGAGCTGTTTTTT.